This T cell receptor (beta chain) was observed in a study of blood T cells in healthy people across ages. General study points: Roughly linear declines in TCR beta diversity per million T cells occurred with age. Long-lived donors carried more naive CD4+ cells and greater diversity than aged donors.

A word on this clonotype: Antigen unknown.

It was with a sample-barcoded 5' primer and a J-beta primer mix that a second PCR of about 6 to 12 cycles was run. Template switching added a 12-random-nucleotide identifier to every cDNA molecule. TCRdb independently ran MiXCR on the 5' RACE reads; one entry per CDR3 protein. The sample shows 1.2 million to 1.5 million distinct CDR3 sequences, around 55% of them seen only once. Sequencing input: blood. This clonotype was obtained from a man younger than 30 in good health.

The CDR3 DNA reads TGTGCCAGCAGCCAAGTCGCGGGGCTATCAGATACGCAGTATTTT. As protein: CASSQVAGLSDTQYF. The chain combines TRBV3-1 with TRBJ2-3; possible D gene TRBD2, 6 bases. Germline CDR1 and CDR2: LGHDT and YNNKEL (reference sequence). V was cut by 1 base and J by 4 bases, with 12 bases left in between. This CDR3 is built from 15 residues.